This record covers a single T cell receptor (beta chain). Some clones are missing from TCRdb's copy, which holds only in-frame ones; the method was immunoSEQ multiplex PCR. The table shows roughly 54,000 clones, with approximately 95% occurring only once. These data originate in a study of control samples from healthy donors and cancer patients. This TCR was recovered from a woman in her thirties in good health. The sample consisted of blood.

This chain's CDR3 is CASSSKGNTGELFF. The CDR3 DNA is TGTGCCAGCAGTTCCAAGGGGAACACCGGGGAGCTGTTTTTT. The rearrangement uses TRBV6-5 and TRBJ2-2; D unclear. Germline CDR1 MNHEY, CDR2 SVGAGI. The CDR3 consists of 14 residues. Trimming took 4 bases from V and 1 from J, leaving 7 bases between them.